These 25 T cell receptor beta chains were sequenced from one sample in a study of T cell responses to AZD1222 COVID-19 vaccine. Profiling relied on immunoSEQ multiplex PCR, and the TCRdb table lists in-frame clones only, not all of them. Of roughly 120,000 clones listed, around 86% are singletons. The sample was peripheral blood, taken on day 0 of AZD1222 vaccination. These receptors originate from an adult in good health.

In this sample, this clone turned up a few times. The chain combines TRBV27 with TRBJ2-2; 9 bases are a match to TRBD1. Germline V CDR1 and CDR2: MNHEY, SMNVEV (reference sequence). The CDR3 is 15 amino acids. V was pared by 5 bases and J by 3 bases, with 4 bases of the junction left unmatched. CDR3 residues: CASSLRQGDTGELFF. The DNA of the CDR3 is TGTGCCAGCAGTCTTCGACAGGGGGACACCGGGGAGCTGTTTTTT.

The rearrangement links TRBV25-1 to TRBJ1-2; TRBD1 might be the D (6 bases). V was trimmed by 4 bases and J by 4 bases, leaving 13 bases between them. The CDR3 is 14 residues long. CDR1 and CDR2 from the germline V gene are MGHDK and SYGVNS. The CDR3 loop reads CASSAQGPLYGYTF. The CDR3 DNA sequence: TGTGCCAGCAGTGCTCAGGGGCCTCTCTATGGCTACACCTTC.

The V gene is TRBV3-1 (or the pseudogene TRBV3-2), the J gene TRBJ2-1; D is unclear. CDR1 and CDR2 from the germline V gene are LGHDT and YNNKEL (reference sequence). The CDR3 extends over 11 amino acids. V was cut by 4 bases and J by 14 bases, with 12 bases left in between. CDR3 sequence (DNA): TGTGCCAGCAGCCCCACACGATTGGAGTTCTTC. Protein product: CASSPTRLEFF.

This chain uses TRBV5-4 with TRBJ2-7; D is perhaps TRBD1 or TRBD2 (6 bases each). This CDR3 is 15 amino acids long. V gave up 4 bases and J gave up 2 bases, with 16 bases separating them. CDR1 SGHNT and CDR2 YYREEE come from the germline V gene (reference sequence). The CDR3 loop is CASSRDGGRTYEQYF. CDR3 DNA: TGTGCCAGCAGCAGGGACGGGGGCCGGACCTACGAGCAGTACTTC.

The CDR3 nucleotides are TGTGCCAGTTCGACAGGGTATGGCTACACCTTC. Translating it yields CASSTGYGYTF. The chain couples TRBV6-5 to TRBJ1-2; 7 nucleotides line up with TRBD1. CDR1 is MNHEY, CDR2 SVGAGI, per germline. This CDR3 has 11 residues. The J segment lost 5 bases and the V segment lost 9 bases, leaving 3 bases of the junction unmatched.

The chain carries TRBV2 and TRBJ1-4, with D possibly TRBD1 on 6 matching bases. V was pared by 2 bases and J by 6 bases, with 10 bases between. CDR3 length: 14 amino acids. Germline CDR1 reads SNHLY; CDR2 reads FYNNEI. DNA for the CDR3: TGTGCCAGCAGTGAAACCAGGGGTGATGAAAAACTGTTTTTT. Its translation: CASSETRGDEKLFF.

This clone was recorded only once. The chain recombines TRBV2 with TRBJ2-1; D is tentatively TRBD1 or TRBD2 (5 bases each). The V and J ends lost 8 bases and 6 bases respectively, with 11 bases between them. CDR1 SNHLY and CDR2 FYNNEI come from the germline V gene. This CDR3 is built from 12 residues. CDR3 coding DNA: TGTGCCAGCGGGTCGGGGACCAATGAGCAGTTCTTC. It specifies CASGSGTNEQFF.

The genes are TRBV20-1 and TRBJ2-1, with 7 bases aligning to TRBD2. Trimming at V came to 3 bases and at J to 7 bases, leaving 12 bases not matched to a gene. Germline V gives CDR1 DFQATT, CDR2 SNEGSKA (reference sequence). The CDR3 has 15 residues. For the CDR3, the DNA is TGCAGTGCTAGTAGTTCTAGCGGCTTTTGGAATGAGCAGTTCTTC. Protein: CSASSSSGFWNEQFF.

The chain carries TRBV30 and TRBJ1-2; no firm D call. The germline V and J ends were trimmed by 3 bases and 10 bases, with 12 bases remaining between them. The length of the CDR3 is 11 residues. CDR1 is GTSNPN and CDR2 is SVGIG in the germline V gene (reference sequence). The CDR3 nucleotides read TGTGCCTGGAGCCCGTCGGGTGCCTACACCTTC. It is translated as CAWSPSGAYTF.

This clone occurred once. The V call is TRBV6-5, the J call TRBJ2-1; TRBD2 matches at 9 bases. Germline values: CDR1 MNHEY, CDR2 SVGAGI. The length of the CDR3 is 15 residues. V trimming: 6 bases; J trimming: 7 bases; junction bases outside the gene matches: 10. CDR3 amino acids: CASSRLAGERNEQFF. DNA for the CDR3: TGTGCCAGCAGCCGTTTAGCGGGAGAAAGAAATGAGCAGTTCTTC.

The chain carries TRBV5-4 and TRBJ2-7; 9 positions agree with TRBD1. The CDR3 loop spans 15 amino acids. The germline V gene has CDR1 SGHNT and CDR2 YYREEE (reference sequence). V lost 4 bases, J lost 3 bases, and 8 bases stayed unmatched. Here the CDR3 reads CASSAPGQGHYEQYF. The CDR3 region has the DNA TGTGCCAGCAGCGCTCCGGGACAGGGCCACTACGAGCAGTACTTC.

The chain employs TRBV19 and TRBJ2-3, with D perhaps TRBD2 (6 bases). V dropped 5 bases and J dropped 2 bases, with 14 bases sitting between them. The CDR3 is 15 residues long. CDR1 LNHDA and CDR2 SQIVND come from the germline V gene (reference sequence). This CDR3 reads CASSWAGPPTDTQYF. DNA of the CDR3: TGTGCCAGTAGTTGGGCGGGACCCCCCACAGATACGCAGTATTTT. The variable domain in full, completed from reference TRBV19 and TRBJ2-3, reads DGGITQSPKYLFRKEGQNVTLSCEQNLNHDAMYWYRQDPGQGLRLIYYSQIVNDFQKGDIAEGYSVSREKKESFPLTVTSAQKNPTAFYLCASSWAGPPTDTQYFGPGTRLTVL.

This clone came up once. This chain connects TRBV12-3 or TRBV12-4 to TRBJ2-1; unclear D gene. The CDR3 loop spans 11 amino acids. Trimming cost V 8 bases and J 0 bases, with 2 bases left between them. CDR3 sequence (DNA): TGTGCCAGCGGCTCCTACAATGAGCAGTTCTTC. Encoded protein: CASGSYNEQFF.

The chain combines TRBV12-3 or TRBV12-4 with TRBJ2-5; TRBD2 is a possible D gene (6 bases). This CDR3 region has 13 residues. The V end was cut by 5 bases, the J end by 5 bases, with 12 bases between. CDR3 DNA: TGTGCCAGCAGTCCGTTCGGGGGTGAGACCCAGTACTTC. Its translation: CASSPFGGETQYF.

CDR3 amino acids: CASSREGGQQETQYF. The DNA of the CDR3 is TGTGCCAGCTCTCGCGAGGGGGGTCAGCAAGAGACCCAGTACTTC. The V and J genes are TRBV18 and TRBJ2-5; D assignment may be TRBD1 or TRBD2 (6 bases each). V was shortened by 6 bases and J by 2 bases, with 16 bases between the two germline ends. The CDR3 extends over 15 amino acids. The germline CDR1 and CDR2 sequences are KGHSH and LQKENI.

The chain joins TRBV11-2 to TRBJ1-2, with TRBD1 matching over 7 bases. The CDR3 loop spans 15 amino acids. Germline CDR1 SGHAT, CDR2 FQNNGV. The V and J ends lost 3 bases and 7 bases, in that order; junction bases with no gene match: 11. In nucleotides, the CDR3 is TGTGCCAGCAGCTTCGTCCCCGGGACAGACATTGGCTACACCTTC. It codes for CASSFVPGTDIGYTF.

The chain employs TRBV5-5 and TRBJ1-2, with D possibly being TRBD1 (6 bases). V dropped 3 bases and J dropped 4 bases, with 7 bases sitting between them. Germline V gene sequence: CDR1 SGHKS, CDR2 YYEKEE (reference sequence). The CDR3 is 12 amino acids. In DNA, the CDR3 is TGTGCCAGCAGCTCGGACAGCTATGGCTACACCTTC. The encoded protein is CASSSDSYGYTF.

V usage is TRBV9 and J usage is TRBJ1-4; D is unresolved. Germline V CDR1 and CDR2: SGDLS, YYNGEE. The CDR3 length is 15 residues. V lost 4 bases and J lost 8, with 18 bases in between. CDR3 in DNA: TGTGCCAGCAGCCTGATGGGTCTCGTAGGAGAAAAACTGTTTTTT. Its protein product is CASSLMGLVGEKLFF.

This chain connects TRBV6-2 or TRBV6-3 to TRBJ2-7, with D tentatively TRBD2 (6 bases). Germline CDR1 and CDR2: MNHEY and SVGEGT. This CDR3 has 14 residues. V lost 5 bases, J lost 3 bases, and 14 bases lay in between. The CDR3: CASSRLVADYEQYF. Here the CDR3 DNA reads TGTGCCAGCAGTAGACTAGTGGCGGACTACGAGCAGTACTTC.

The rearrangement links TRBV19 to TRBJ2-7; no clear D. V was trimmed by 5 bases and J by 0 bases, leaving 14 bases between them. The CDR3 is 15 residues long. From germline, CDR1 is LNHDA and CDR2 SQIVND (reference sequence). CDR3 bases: TGTGCCAGTAGTTCCAAGGGCAACCCCTCCTACGAGCAGTACTTC. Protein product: CASSSKGNPSYEQYF.

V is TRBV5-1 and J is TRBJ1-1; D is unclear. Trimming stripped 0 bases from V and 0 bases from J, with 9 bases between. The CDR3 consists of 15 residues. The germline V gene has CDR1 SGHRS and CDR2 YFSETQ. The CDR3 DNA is TGCGCCAGCAGCTTGGTTGCAGGCGTGAACACTGAAGCTTTCTTT. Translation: CASSLVAGVNTEAFF.

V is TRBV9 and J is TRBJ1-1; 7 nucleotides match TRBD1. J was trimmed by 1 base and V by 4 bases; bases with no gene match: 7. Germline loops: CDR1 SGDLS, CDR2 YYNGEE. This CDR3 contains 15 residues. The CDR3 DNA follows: TGTGCCAGCAGCCCCCAGACAGGGAGGAACACTGAAGCTTTCTTT. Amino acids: CASSPQTGRNTEAFF.

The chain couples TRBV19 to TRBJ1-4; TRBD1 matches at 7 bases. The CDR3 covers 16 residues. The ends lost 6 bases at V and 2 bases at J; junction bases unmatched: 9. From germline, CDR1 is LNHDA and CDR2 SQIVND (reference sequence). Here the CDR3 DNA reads TGTGCCAGTAGGACCCAATCGGACAGGACTAATGAAAAACTGTTTTTT. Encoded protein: CASRTQSDRTNEKLFF.

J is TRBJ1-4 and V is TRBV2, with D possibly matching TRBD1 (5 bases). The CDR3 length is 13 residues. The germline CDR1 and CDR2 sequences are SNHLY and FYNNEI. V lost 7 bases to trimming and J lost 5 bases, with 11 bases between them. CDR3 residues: CASTGYKNEKLFF. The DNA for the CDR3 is TGTGCCAGCACAGGGTACAAGAATGAAAAACTGTTTTTT.

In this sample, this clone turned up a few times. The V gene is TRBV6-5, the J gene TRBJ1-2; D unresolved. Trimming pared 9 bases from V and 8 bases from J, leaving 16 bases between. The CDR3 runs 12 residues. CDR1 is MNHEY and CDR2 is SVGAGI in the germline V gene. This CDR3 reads CASRLGVGGYTF. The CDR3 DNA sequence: TGTGCCAGTCGATTAGGAGTCGGAGGCTACACCTTC.